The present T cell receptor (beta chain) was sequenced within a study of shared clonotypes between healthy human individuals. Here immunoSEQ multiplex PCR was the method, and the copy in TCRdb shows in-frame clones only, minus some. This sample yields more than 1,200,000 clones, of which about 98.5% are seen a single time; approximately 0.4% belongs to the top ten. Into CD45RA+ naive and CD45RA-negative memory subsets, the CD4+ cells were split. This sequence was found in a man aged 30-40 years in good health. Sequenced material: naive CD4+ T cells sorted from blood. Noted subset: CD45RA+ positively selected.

The CDR3 region is CASSLALGRDMPAPEAFF. In DNA form, the CDR3 reads TGTGCCAGCAGCTTAGCGCTGGGGCGGGACATGCCAGCACCTGAAGCTTTCTTT. The chain joins TRBV7-9 to TRBJ1-1; possibly TRBD1 for D (6 bases). The CDR3 has 18 amino acids. Trimming removed 0 bases from V and 6 bases from J, with 23 bases in between. CDR1 and CDR2 (germline): SEHNR, FQNEAQ (reference sequence).